The following is a T cell receptor (beta chain) sequence with its context. Assignments of participants to cohorts depended upon their own reported clinical history. Produced via immunoSEQ multiplex PCR; TCRdb's table is partial and in-frame only. The sample yields 150,000 to 200,000 clones, roughly 80% seen once. The data were taken from a study of blood T cell repertoires in COVID-19. Looking at the study overall: T cells, B-cell-depleted T cells, or PBMCs supplied cDNA or gDNA.

Germline assignment: CDR1 WSHSY and CDR2 SAAADI. Unmatched junction bases numbered 2, after V lost 4 bases and J lost 0 bases. The CDR3 length is 15 residues. V gene TRBV10-2 combines with J gene TRBJ1-3; 8 nucleotides align to TRBD1. The sequenced sample was PBMCs or T cells enriched from blood (not recorded which). The sequence was obtained from a woman aged 55-70 years with acute COVID-19. The CDR3 sequence is CASSAGQGSGNTIYF. CDR3 nucleotide sequence: TGCGCCAGCAGTGCTGGACAGGGCTCTGGAAACACCATATATTTT.